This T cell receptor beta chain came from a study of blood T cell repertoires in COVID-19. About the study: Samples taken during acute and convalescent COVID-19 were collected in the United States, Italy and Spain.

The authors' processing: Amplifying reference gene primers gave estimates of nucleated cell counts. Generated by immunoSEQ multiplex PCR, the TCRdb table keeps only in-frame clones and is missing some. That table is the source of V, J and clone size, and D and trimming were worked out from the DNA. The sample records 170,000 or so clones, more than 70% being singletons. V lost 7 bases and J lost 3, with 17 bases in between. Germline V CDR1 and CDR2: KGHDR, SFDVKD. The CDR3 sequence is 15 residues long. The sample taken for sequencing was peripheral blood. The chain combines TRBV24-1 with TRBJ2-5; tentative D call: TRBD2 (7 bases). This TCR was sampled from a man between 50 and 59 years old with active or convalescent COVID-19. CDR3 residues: CATRQGGAGEETQYF. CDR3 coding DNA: TGTGCCACCAGACAAGGGGGGGCTGGGGAAGAGACCCAGTACTTC.